This T cell receptor (beta chain) was found in a study of blood T cell repertoires in COVID-19 (dated by TCRdb to the early 2020s). Regarding the complete study: The collaborator samples originated in the United States, Italy and Spain and spanned the acute and convalescent phases of COVID-19. The material from the prospective study consisted of cDNA or gDNA derived from T cells, B-cell-depleted T cells, or PBMCs. Deeply sampled blood TCRbeta repertoires from subjects exposed to, actively infected with, or recovered from COVID-19 were included in the dataset. The repertoires were released in a freely available public database intended as a resource for research on the immune response to SARS-CoV-2. Samples came from the ongoing ImmuneRACE study (first 160 participants) plus 1,254 subjects from 6 global collaborators. Sample metadata almost always included a de-identified subject ID, COVID-19 status, age in years and sex. HLA class I and class II types, where available, came from metadata supplied by the sample provider rather than from assay-based typing. Study-wide conclusions, independent of this receptor: How much clinical and demographic metadata was included differed by source and by participant, and the metadata was provided uncurated.

The immunoSEQ Assay, a bias-controlled multiplex PCR, was used to amplify TCRbeta CDR3 regions from genomic DNA. From the authors' description of their analysis: Nucleated cell counts per sample were estimated from amplification of reference gene primers within the assay. To quantify the absolute abundance of each unique TCRbeta CDR3 rearrangement, sequence reads were collapsed and filtered. For each sample, productive Simpson clonality was calculated as the square root of Simpson's diversity index over productive rearrangements. The clones in this table, taken by TCRdb from immuneACCESS, are in-frame only. Not every clone is retained; where verified, under half of the shortfall comes from an unresolved V gene, and the cause of the rest is unknown. V and J calls and clone size are copied from that table; D and trimming were computed from the DNA. Recorded for this sample are approximately 330,000 clones; roughly 90% of them occurred a single time. Around 8.9% of the sample is taken by the ten largest.

Concerning this clone: Which antigen it targets is not known. No per-base quality is available; no much larger clone lies one base away.

At one collaborating source in Seattle, patients were enrolled during active infection and were followed longitudinally through the course of disease. Each collaborating institution followed its own protocols to collect whole blood in K2EDTA tubes. Collaborator samples were shipped for TCRbeta analysis as frozen whole blood, isolated PBMCs, or DNA extracted from either sample type. The junction shows trimming of 8 bases on V and 2 bases on J, plus 25 bases between the germline ends. Its CDR3 holds 18 amino acids, cysteine through phenylalanine. Just the 54-base CDR3 DNA is kept, in frame starting at base 1. Via the germline V gene, CDR1 is MDHEN and CDR2 SYDVKM.

Input material: peripheral blood. The chain uses TRBV28 and TRBJ1-3; the D segment cannot be called with confidence. This clonotype was obtained from a man aged 25 to 40 with COVID-19, enrolled during active disease. This receptor has the CDR3 CASGYHWEPTPAGNTIYF. The DNA sequence is TGTGCCAGCGGGTATCACTGGGAGCCTACCCCCGCTGGAAACACCATATATTTT.